Below, one T cell receptor (beta chain) is given with its context. Its antigen is as yet unknown. This sample was taken from a study of T-cell memory formation after mild COVID-19. The study, taken as a whole, reports: Pre-infection memory carried some responding clones, suggesting that cross-reactive memory joined. CD4/CD8 balance held among clones contracting day 15 to 85, and later expanders leaned CD4+. Contracting CD4+ clones sat mainly in CM and EM; CD8+ in EMRA.

TCRdb re-derived calls from the 5' RACE reads in MiXCR, one entry per CDR3 protein. Of just over 400,000 distinct CDR3 sequences in the sample, 20% to 30% are singletons; the top ten hold about an eighth. This CDR3 is 15 amino acids long. Germline V gene sequence: CDR1 SGHNT, CDR2 YENEEA. The V and J ends lost 5 bases and 4 bases respectively, with 17 bases between them. The chain recombines TRBV11-3 with TRBJ2-5; D possibly corresponds to TRBD2 (5 bases). Sequences were obtained from PBMCs or a T cell subset sorted from them (not recorded which). This clonotype originated in an adult woman who had mild COVID-19 (a few samples of this study predate the infection). Cell type and time point are not known. CDR3 loop: CASSQTIGVGETQYF. The CDR3 DNA is TGTGCCAGCAGCCAGACTATCGGGGTTGGAGAGACCCAGTACTTC.